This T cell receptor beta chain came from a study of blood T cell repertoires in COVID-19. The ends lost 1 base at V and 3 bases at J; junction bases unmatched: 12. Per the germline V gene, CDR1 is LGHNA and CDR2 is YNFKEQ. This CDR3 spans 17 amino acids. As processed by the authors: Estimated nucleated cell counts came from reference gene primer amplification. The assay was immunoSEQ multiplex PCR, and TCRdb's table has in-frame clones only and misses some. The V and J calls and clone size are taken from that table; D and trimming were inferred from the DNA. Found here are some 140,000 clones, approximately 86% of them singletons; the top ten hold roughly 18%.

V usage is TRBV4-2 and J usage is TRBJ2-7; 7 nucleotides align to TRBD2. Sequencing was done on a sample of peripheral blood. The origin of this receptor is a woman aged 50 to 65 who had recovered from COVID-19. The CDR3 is CASSQAGSASGSYEQYF. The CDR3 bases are TGTGCCAGCAGCCAAGCCGGTTCGGCTAGCGGAAGCTACGAGCAGTACTTC.